One sample yielded the 32 T cell receptor beta chains listed below, sequenced in a study of blood T cell repertoires in COVID-19. Some clones are missing from TCRdb's copy, which holds only in-frame ones; the method was immunoSEQ multiplex PCR. The table has roughly 43,000 clones, about 85% seen once; the top ten hold more than 9%. The sample was peripheral blood. These receptors were obtained from a human donor in a cohort sampled during active COVID-19.

This CDR3 reads CASSPSGGLNTIYF. The CDR3 DNA reads as TGCGCCAGCAGCCCCTCAGGGGGCTTAAACACCATATATTTT. This sequence joins TRBV4-3 and TRBJ1-3; TRBD1 agrees at 8 bases. There are 14 residues in the CDR3. In germline, CDR1 is LGHNA, CDR2 YSLEER. Trimming at V came to 4 bases and at J to 6 bases, leaving 5 bases not matched to a gene.

The chain couples TRBV7-9 to TRBJ2-2, with 11 bases aligning to TRBD1. J was trimmed by 5 bases and V by 5 bases; bases with no gene match: 4. Germline V lookup: CDR1 SEHNR, CDR2 FQNEAQ (reference sequence). The CDR3 consists of 15 residues. CDR3 sequence (DNA): TGTGCCAGCAGCGCGGACAGGGGGCTGACCGGGGAGCTGTTTTTT. It is translated as CASSADRGLTGELFF.

This clone showed up just a few times. The chain couples TRBV6-2 or TRBV6-3 to TRBJ2-1; possible D gene TRBD2, 6 bases. V lost 6 bases and J lost 8, with 17 bases in between. CDR1 and CDR2 from the germline V gene are MNHEY and SVGEGT. The CDR3 covers 14 residues. CDR3 nucleotides: TGTGCCAGCAGCAAAACGGGGGAGAGCTATGAGCAGTTCTTC. Protein sequence: CASSKTGESYEQFF.

The J gene is TRBJ2-4, the V gene TRBV5-1; a weak D match, TRBD1 (6 bases). This CDR3 has 16 residues. Trimming pared 1 base from V and 0 bases from J, leaving 11 bases between. Per germline, CDR1 SGHRS and CDR2 YFSETQ. The CDR3 loop is CASSLWQGKAKNIQYF. Here the CDR3 DNA reads TGCGCCAGCAGCTTGTGGCAGGGGAAAGCCAAAAACATTCAGTACTTC.

The chain couples TRBV19 to TRBJ1-1; no firm D call. The CDR3 runs to 14 residues. CDR1 LNHDA and CDR2 SQIVND come from the germline V gene (reference sequence). V was shortened by 7 bases and J by 3 bases, with 15 bases between the two germline ends. CDR3 DNA: TGTGCCAGTATCCCTACCAAAAGAGACACTGAAGCTTTCTTT. Translation: CASIPTKRDTEAFF.

The CDR3 loop is CASGPIAGGQETQYF. The CDR3 nucleotides are TGTGCCAGCGGACCAATAGCGGGGGGGCAGGAGACCCAGTACTTC. The V call is TRBV4-2, the J call TRBJ2-5; 11 bases fit TRBD2. This CDR3 is built from 15 residues. In germline, CDR1 is LGHNA, CDR2 YNFKEQ. V lost 8 bases and J lost 5; bases outside the gene matches: 10.

The chain employs TRBV2 and TRBJ2-1; TRBD2 aligns across 9 bases. Germline lookup yields CDR1 SNHLY and CDR2 FYNNEI. V lost 6 bases, J lost 7 bases, and 10 bases stayed unmatched. This CDR3 has 15 amino acids. Written as DNA, the CDR3 is TGTGCCAGCAGGGGTAGCGGGGGCCGAGGTAATGAGCAGTTCTTC. This sequence encodes CASRGSGGRGNEQFF.

The genes are TRBV28 and TRBJ2-1; tentatively, D is TRBD2 (5 bases). The CDR3 covers 17 residues. The germline gives CDR1 MDHEN, CDR2 SYDVKM. Trimming pared 0 bases from V and 0 bases from J, leaving 12 bases between. CDR3 protein: CASSLWFGESSYNEQFF. CDR3 bases: TGTGCCAGCAGTTTATGGTTCGGGGAGAGCTCCTACAATGAGCAGTTCTTC.

This clone showed up just once. The chain has TRBV27 and TRBJ2-7, with 13 bases matching TRBD2. CDR1 and CDR2 from the germline V gene are MNHEY and SMNVEV (reference sequence). CDR3 length: 15 residues. V lost 6 bases to trimming and J lost 7 bases; unmatched junction nucleotides: 9. The CDR3 DNA follows: TGTGCCAGCAGCACCGGGACTAGCGGGACTTGGGAGCAGTACTTC. Translating gives CASSTGTSGTWEQYF.

The rearrangement joins TRBV7-9 to TRBJ2-1, with TRBD1 identical over 7 bases. V dropped 6 bases and J dropped 1; count of bases not matched to a gene: 6. CDR3 length: 15 amino acids. Per germline, CDR1 SEHNR and CDR2 FQNEAQ (reference sequence). The CDR3 region is CASSFDRVSYNEQFF. CDR3 sequence (DNA): TGTGCCAGCAGTTTCGACAGGGTATCCTACAATGAGCAGTTCTTC.

The V call is TRBV29-1, the J call TRBJ1-1; perhaps TRBD1 as D (5 bases). The germline V and J ends were trimmed by 3 bases and 7 bases, with 12 bases remaining between them. Germline V gives CDR1 SQVTM, CDR2 ANQGSEA. This CDR3 has 12 residues. The CDR3 DNA is TGCAGCGTTGAGAAGGACACGATTGAAGCTTTCTTT. This codes for CSVEKDTIEAFF.

This chain connects TRBV11-1 to TRBJ2-5, with TRBD2 identical over 8 bases. The germline gives CDR1 SGHAT, CDR2 FQDESV (reference sequence). Trimming at V came to 4 bases and at J to 4 bases, leaving 2 bases not matched to a gene. This CDR3 comprises 13 residues. As DNA, the CDR3 is TGTGCCAGCAGCTCGGGACTAGTAGAGACCCAGTACTTC. Translated: CASSSGLVETQYF.

This chain connects TRBV11-2 to TRBJ2-3; 12 nucleotides align to TRBD2. Germline values: CDR1 SGHAT, CDR2 FQNNGV. This CDR3 has 16 amino acids. The V segment lost 5 bases and the J segment 1 base; nucleotides outside the gene matches: 4. The CDR3 reads CASSRRLAGGTDTQYF. CDR3 nucleotides: TGTGCCAGCAGCCGACGACTAGCGGGGGGCACAGATACGCAGTATTTT.

This clone was seen a few times. The chain recombines TRBV14 with TRBJ2-7; 7 bases fit TRBD1. The CDR3 contains 15 residues. V shed 1 base, J shed 5 bases, and the junction held 8 bases outside the gene matches. Germline V CDR1 and CDR2: SGHDN, FVKESK. As DNA, the CDR3 is TGTGCCAGCAGCCAAGCTCCGGGACAGTATCACGAGCAGTACTTC. It codes for CASSQAPGQYHEQYF.

J is TRBJ1-1 and V is TRBV18; no reliable D call. Trimming removed 9 bases at V and 10 bases at J, with 18 bases between. Germline V CDR1 and CDR2: KGHSH, LQKENI. This CDR3 spans 12 amino acids. CDR3: CASSFSYAGAFF. The DNA for the CDR3 is TGTGCCAGTTCTTTCTCCTACGCGGGAGCTTTCTTT.

As DNA, the CDR3 is TGTGCCAGCAGCGACGGGACACCCAACGCCTACGAGCAGTACTTC. Protein sequence: CASSDGTPNAYEQYF. The chain carries TRBV7-2 and TRBJ2-7; weak D call: TRBD1 (6 bases). Trimming cost V 5 bases and J 2 bases, with 16 bases left between them. This CDR3 region has 15 residues. Germline assignment: CDR1 SGHTA and CDR2 FQGNSA.

The chain employs TRBV4-2 and TRBJ2-1; TRBD2 might be the D (7 bases). There are 15 residues in the CDR3. V lost 4 bases, J lost 8 bases, and 18 bases lay in between. The germline V gene encodes CDR1 LGHNA and CDR2 YNFKEQ. The CDR3 DNA is TGTGCCAGCAGCCCCCCTAGGGGGGGGGCCCATGAGCAGTTCTTC. The encoded protein is CASSPPRGGAHEQFF.

The rearrangement links TRBV5-4 to TRBJ2-1; 8 nucleotides match TRBD1. Germline V gene sequence: CDR1 SGHNT, CDR2 YYREEE (reference sequence). Unmatched junction bases numbered 7, after V lost 4 bases and J lost 4 bases. The CDR3 runs to 15 residues. As DNA, the CDR3 is TGTGCCAGCAGCAAAGGGCGGACAGGGTACAATGAGCAGTTCTTC. Translating it yields CASSKGRTGYNEQFF. Using reference TRBV5-4 and TRBJ2-1 for the parts outside the CDR3, the full variable domain is ETGVTQSPTHLIKTRGQQVTLRCSSQSGHNTVSWYQQALGQGPQFIFQYYREEENGRGNFPPRFSGLQFPNYSSELNVNALELDDSALYLCASSKGRTGYNEQFFGPGTRLTVL.

This clone was counted a few times. J is TRBJ1-5 and V is TRBV7-8; D is perhaps TRBD1 (5 bases). CDR1 and CDR2 from the germline V gene are SGHVS and FQNEAQ. V lost 5 bases and J lost 7, with 15 bases in between. The CDR3 spans 14 residues. CDR3 in amino acids: CASSHLGAGQPQHF. CDR3 bases: TGTGCCAGCAGCCACCTTGGGGCAGGGCAGCCCCAGCATTTT.

This sequence joins TRBV27 and TRBJ2-4, with 8 nucleotides matching TRBD1. Trimming took 5 bases from V and 4 from J; bases not matched to a gene: 13. The CDR3 has 17 residues. Germline values: CDR1 MNHEY, CDR2 SMNVEV (reference sequence). CDR3 region: CASSPQGALGPKNIQYF. The CDR3 coding sequence is TGTGCCAGCAGTCCGCAGGGGGCCCTCGGGCCAAAAAACATTCAGTACTTC.

The V and J genes are TRBV19 and TRBJ1-4, with D possibly matching TRBD1 (6 bases). CDR1 LNHDA and CDR2 SQIVND come from the germline V gene (reference sequence). V was pared by 10 bases and J by 5 bases, with 17 bases between. The CDR3 has 14 amino acids. The CDR3 DNA follows: TGTGCCACTTCGGACAGTTTCCCGAATGAAAAACTGTTTTTT. Protein: CATSDSFPNEKLFF.

The CDR3: CASSLDLAGESEQYF. DNA for the CDR3: TGTGCCAGCAGCTTAGATCTAGCGGGGGAGAGCGAGCAGTACTTC. V and J are TRBV11-2 and TRBJ2-7, with 10 bases that match TRBD2. The junction had 5 bases not matched to a gene; V was cut back by 0 bases and J by 6 bases. Germline CDR1 reads SGHAT; CDR2 reads FQNNGV. The CDR3 length is 15 residues.

V gene TRBV6-1 combines with J gene TRBJ1-6, with D possibly being TRBD1 (5 bases). With 2 bases removed from V and 1 base from J, the gap between germline ends came to 9 bases. Germline CDR1 is MNHNS and CDR2 is SASEGT. The CDR3 is 16 residues long. The CDR3 sequence is CASSEITGSYNSPLHF. The CDR3 coding sequence is TGTGCCAGCAGTGAAATCACAGGTTCCTATAATTCACCCCTCCACTTT.

J is TRBJ2-7 and V is TRBV4-2, with TRBD1 as a possible D gene (5 bases). The CDR3 covers 15 residues. Germline V gene data show CDR1 as LGHNA and CDR2 as YNFKEQ. Trimming took 1 base from V and 2 from J, leaving 12 bases between them. CDR3 in DNA: TGTGCCAGCAGCCAAGTATCACGACAGACCTACGAGCAGTACTTC. Translated: CASSQVSRQTYEQYF.

This chain links TRBV6-2 or TRBV6-3 with TRBJ2-5; 7 bases match TRBD2. The CDR3 sequence is 16 residues long. From germline, CDR1 is MNHEY and CDR2 SVGEGT. V gave up 5 bases and J gave up 4 bases; unmatched junction bases: 13. CDR3 nucleotide sequence: TGTGCCAGCAGTCTTACTAGCGTACCCCCTGGAGAGACCCAGTACTTC. Encoded protein: CASSLTSVPPGETQYF.

The chain uses TRBV5-1 and TRBJ1-1, with TRBD1 identical over 7 bases. The V gene end was trimmed by 0 bases and the J gene end by 5 bases; junction bases not matched to a gene: 10. CDR1 is SGHRS, CDR2 YFSETQ, per germline. This CDR3 comprises 16 residues. CDR3 residues: CASSLGVTGIETEAFF. The CDR3 DNA reads TGCGCCAGCAGCTTGGGGGTGACAGGGATTGAAACTGAAGCTTTCTTT.

The J gene is TRBJ2-7, the V gene TRBV6-6; D is unclear. V lost 5 bases and J 3 bases, leaving 5 bases between the germline ends. Germline CDR1 is MNHNY and CDR2 is SVGAGI (reference sequence). CDR3 length: 11 amino acids. The DNA for the CDR3 is TGTGCCAGCAGTCGACACTACGAGCAGTACTTC. This gives the protein CASSRHYEQYF.

This clone has only one observation. The chain combines TRBV24-1 with TRBJ2-1, with 9 bases aligning to TRBD2. Germline V gives CDR1 KGHDR, CDR2 SFDVKD. The CDR3 runs to 11 residues. V lost 12 bases and J lost 8; bases outside the gene matches: 4. The chain's CDR3 is CAGGGGDEQFF. CDR3 bases: TGTGCCGGCGGGGGGGGAGATGAGCAGTTCTTC.

The chain uses TRBV28 and TRBJ2-2; 7 bases are a match to TRBD2. Germline V gene sequence: CDR1 MDHEN, CDR2 SYDVKM. The CDR3 is 17 amino acids. With V trimmed by 2 bases and J by 1 base, 7 bases remained unmatched. CDR3 residues: CASSLREGRKNTGELFF. In DNA form, the CDR3 reads TGTGCCAGCAGTTTAAGGGAGGGGAGGAAGAACACCGGGGAGCTGTTTTTT.

Only a few counts were recorded for this clone. The chain carries TRBV28 and TRBJ1-4; weak D call: TRBD1 (5 bases). The germline V and J ends were trimmed by 3 bases and 8 bases, with 13 bases remaining between them. CDR3 length: 14 amino acids. Germline CDR1 and CDR2: MDHEN and SYDVKM. The CDR3 reads CASSLYFRAEKLFF. As DNA, the CDR3 is TGTGCCAGCAGTTTGTATTTCAGGGCCGAAAAACTGTTTTTT.

V usage is TRBV6-1 and J usage is TRBJ1-3, with D unclear. Germline V gives CDR1 MNHNS, CDR2 SASEGT. The CDR3 covers 14 residues. V lost 3 bases, J lost 0 bases, and 6 bases lay in between. The CDR3: CASSEEGSGNTIYF. In nucleotides, the CDR3 is TGTGCCAGCAGTGAGGAGGGCTCTGGAAACACCATATATTTT.

This clone was counted between two and nine times. The chain combines TRBV4-3 with TRBJ1-2, with 11 positions matching TRBD1. The CDR3 runs 19 residues. Trimming took 0 bases from V and 2 from J; bases not matched to a gene: 11. CDR1 LGHNA and CDR2 YSLEER come from the germline V gene. The DNA of the CDR3 is TGCGCCAGCAGCCAAGAGCGGACGGGACAGGGGGATTGGAACTATGGCTACACCTTC. Its protein product is CASSQERTGQGDWNYGYTF.